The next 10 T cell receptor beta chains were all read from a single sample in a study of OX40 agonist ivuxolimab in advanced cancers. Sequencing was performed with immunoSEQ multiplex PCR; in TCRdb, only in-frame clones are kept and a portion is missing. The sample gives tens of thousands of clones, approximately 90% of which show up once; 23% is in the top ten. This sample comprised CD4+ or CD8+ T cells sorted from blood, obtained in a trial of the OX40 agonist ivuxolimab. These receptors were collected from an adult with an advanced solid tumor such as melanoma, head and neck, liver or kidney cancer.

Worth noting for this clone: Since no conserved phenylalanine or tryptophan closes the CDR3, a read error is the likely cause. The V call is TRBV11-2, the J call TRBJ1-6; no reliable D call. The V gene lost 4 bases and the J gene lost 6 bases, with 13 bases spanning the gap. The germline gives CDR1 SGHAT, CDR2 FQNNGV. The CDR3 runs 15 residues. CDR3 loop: CASSSPGGINSPLHL. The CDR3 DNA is TGTGCCAGCAGCTCACCTGGCGGAATTAATTCACCCCTCCACCTT.

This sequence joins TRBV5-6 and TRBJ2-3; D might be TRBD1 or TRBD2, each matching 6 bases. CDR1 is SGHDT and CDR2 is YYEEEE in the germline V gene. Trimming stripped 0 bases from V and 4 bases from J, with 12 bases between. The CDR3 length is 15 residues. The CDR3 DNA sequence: TGTGCCAGCAGCTTGGTAGGGGGGTTGTCAGATACGCAGTATTTT. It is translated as CASSLVGGLSDTQYF.

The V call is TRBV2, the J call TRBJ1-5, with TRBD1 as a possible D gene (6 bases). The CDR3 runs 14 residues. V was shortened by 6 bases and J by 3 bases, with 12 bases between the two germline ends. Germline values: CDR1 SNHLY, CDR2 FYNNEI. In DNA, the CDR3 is TGTGCCAGCAGCGCGGACAGTATCAATCAGCCCCAGCATTTT. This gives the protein CASSADSINQPQHF.

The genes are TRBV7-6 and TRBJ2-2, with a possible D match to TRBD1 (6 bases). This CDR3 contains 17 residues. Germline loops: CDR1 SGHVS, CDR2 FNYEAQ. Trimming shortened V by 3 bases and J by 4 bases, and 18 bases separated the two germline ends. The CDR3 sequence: CASSFSEVGAATGELFF. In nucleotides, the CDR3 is TGTGCCAGCAGCTTTTCCGAAGTGGGGGCGGCCACCGGGGAGCTGTTTTTT.

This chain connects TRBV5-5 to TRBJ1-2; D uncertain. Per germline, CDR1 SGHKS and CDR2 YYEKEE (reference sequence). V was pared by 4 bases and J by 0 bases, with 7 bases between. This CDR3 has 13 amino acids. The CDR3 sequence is CASSETANYGYTF. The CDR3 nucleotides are TGTGCCAGCAGCGAAACAGCTAACTATGGCTACACCTTC.

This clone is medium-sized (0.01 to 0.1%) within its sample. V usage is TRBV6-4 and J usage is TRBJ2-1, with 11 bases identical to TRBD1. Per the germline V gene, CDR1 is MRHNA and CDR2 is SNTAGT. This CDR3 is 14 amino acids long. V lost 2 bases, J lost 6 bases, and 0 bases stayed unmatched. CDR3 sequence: CASSDGTGGNEQFF. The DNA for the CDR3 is TGTGCCAGCAGTGACGGGACAGGGGGCAATGAGCAGTTCTTC.

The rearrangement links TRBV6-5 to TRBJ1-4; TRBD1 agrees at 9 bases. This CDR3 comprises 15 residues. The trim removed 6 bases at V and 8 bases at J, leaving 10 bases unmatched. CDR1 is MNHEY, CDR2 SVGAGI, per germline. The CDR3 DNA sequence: TGTGCCAGCAGACCAACAGGGGGCTTAGGGGAAAAACTGTTTTTT. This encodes CASRPTGGLGEKLFF.

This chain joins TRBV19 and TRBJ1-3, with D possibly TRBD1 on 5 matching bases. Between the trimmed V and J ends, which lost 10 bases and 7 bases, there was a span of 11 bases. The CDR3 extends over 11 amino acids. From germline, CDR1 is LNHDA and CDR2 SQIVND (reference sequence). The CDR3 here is CATLRGNTIYF. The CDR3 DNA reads TGTGCCACCCTCCGGGGCAACACCATATATTTT. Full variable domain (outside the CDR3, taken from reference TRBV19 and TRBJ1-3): DGGITQSPKYLFRKEGQNVTLSCEQNLNHDAMYWYRQDPGQGLRLIYYSQIVNDFQKGDIAEGYSVSREKKESFPLTVTSAQKNPTAFYLCATLRGNTIYFGEGSWLTVV.

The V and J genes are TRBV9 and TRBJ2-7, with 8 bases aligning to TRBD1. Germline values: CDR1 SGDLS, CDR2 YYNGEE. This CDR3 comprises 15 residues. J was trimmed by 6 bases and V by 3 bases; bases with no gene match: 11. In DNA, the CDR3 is TGTGCCAGCAGCGACGGACAGGGCTCCCTCCTCGAGCAGTACTTC. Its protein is CASSDGQGSLLEQYF.

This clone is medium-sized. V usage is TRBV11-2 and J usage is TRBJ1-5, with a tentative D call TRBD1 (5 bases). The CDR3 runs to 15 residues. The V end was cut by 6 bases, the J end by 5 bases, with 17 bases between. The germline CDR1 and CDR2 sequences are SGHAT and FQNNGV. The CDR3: CASSSGRPGDQPQHF. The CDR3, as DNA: TGTGCCAGCAGTTCAGGGCGCCCCGGGGATCAGCCCCAGCATTTT.